Listed below are T cell receptor beta chains from one sample, sequenced in a study of blood T cell repertoires in COVID-19. This table comes from immunoSEQ multiplex PCR, and its TCRdb copy is limited to in-frame clones, with some not included. There are fewer than 150,000 clones in the sample; 90% occur only once, and approximately 3.9% lies in the top ten. The source material was peripheral blood. The receptors originated from a woman aged 55 to 70 with COVID-19, enrolled during active disease. The CDR3 runs from the conserved cysteine through the conserved F or W. A D gene is named only where the DNA matches it firmly. Only part of the rows carry a size: once, few, many, or a class if the clone is expanded.

d_call clone_size cdr3_length j_call v_call cdr3_aa cdr3_nt
- - 16 TRBJ1-1 TRBV6-2/TRBV6-3 CASSDPGGRIYTEAFF TGTGCCAGCAGTGACCCCGGGGGTCGTATATACACTGAAGCTTTCTTT
TRBD1 - 15 TRBJ1-2 TRBV7-3 CASSPHEDRAGGYTF TGTGCCAGCAGCCCTCACGAGGACAGGGCGGGGGGCTACACCTTC
TRBD1 few 15 TRBJ1-5 TRBV19 CASSGQGLLNQPQHF TGTGCCAGTAGTGGACAGGGCCTTCTGAATCAGCCCCAGCATTTT
- - 15 TRBJ1-5 TRBV6-4 CASSPSWGGNQPQHF TGTGCCAGCAGTCCGTCATGGGGCGGAAATCAGCCCCAGCATTTT
- - 13 TRBJ2-7 TRBV6-2/TRBV6-3 CASSYGRDYEQYF TGTGCCAGCAGTTACGGCAGGGACTACGAGCAGTACTTC
- - 15 TRBJ1-1 TRBV21-1 CASSKVGREYTEAFF TGTGCCAGCAGCAAAGTCGGCAGGGAATACACTGAAGCTTTCTTT
TRBD1 - 14 TRBJ2-7 TRBV5-4 CASRFFTGGEEQYF TGTGCCAGCAGGTTCTTTACAGGGGGCGAGGAGCAGTACTTC
- - 14 TRBJ1-4 TRBV2 CASSDRTVNEKLFF TGTGCCAGCAGCGATCGGACAGTTAATGAAAAACTGTTTTTT
- few 16 TRBJ1-6 TRBV4-1 CASSQVGGSYNSPLHF TGCGCCAGCAGCCAAGTCGGGGGATCCTATAATTCACCCCTCCACTTT
TRBD2 - 14 TRBJ2-2 TRBV9 CASRGLATTGELFF TGTGCCAGCAGGGGACTAGCGACTACCGGGGAGCTGTTTTTT
TRBD1 - 16 TRBJ1-4 TRBV25-1 CASSAVQGARGEKLFF TGTGCCAGCAGTGCGGTCCAGGGGGCAAGGGGTGAAAAACTGTTTTTT
TRBD2 - 15 TRBJ2-2 TRBV7-2 CASSPLGLATGELFF TGTGCCAGCAGCCCCCTAGGACTAGCCACCGGGGAGCTGTTTTTT
TRBD1 - 16 TRBJ2-7 TRBV7-2 CASSLAGQGGTYEQYF TGTGCCAGCAGCTTAGCGGGACAGGGAGGGACCTACGAGCAGTACTTC
TRBD1 many 18 TRBJ1-4 TRBV2 CASSDSGTGSRHNEKLFF TGTGCCAGCAGTGACTCCGGGACAGGGTCCCGTCATAATGAAAAACTGTTTTTT
TRBD1 - 14 TRBJ1-1 TRBV5-6 CASSWEQGVSEAFF TGTGCCAGCAGCTGGGAACAGGGGGTGTCTGAAGCTTTCTTT
- once 13 TRBJ2-3 TRBV11-1 CASSSIRGHTQYF TGTGCCAGCAGCTCCATCAGGGGCCATACGCAGTATTTT
- - 11 TRBJ2-1 TRBV12-3/TRBV12-4 CASRRVGEQFF TGTGCCAGCAGGAGGGTCGGTGAGCAGTTCTTC
TRBD1 - 16 TRBJ1-2 TRBV5-1 CASSLAGTGGANGYTF TGCGCCAGCAGCTTGGCCGGGACAGGGGGCGCGAATGGCTACACCTTC
- once 14 TRBJ2-3 TRBV12-5 CASGRDISTDTQYF TGTGCTAGTGGTCGGGACATTAGCACAGATACGCAGTATTTT
TRBD2 - 15 TRBJ2-4 TRBV7-2 CASSQVSGGLNIQYF TGTGCCAGCAGCCAAGTAAGCGGGGGGCTGAACATTCAGTACTTC
- - 15 TRBJ1-5 TRBV4-2 CASSQDLTGNQPQHF TGTGCCAGCAGCCAAGATTTGACTGGCAATCAGCCCCAGCATTTT
TRBD1 - 16 TRBJ1-1 TRBV5-4 CASSPGQGWSVTEAFF TGTGCCAGCAGCCCGGGACAGGGGTGGTCCGTAACTGAAGCTTTCTTT
TRBD1 - 16 TRBJ2-7 TRBV14 CASSQGGQGGTYEQYF TGTGCCAGCAGCCAAGGTGGACAGGGAGGAACTTACGAGCAGTACTTC
- once 13 TRBJ2-1 TRBV11-2 CASSLDRWGEQFF TGTGCCAGCAGCTTAGATCGTTGGGGCGAGCAGTTCTTC
TRBD1 - 14 TRBJ1-1 TRBV2 CASSSTGGNTEAFF TGTGCCAGCAGTTCTACAGGGGGCAACACTGAAGCTTTCTTT
- once 13 TRBJ1-1 TRBV30 CAWSVRVNTEAFF TGTGCCTGGAGTGTGCGAGTGAACACTGAAGCTTTCTTT
- once 15 TRBJ2-1 TRBV19 CASSIDRASYNEQFF TGTGCCAGTAGTATAGATCGTGCTAGCTACAATGAGCAGTTCTTC
- - 17 TRBJ1-5 TRBV6-7 CASSYSLIRGRNQPQHF TGTGCCAGCAGTTACTCGCTGATCAGGGGACGCAATCAGCCCCAGCATTTT
TRBD1 - 14 TRBJ2-7 TRBV9 CASSVRTGSYEQYF TGTGCCAGCAGCGTGAGGACAGGGTCCTACGAGCAGTACTTC
- - 14 TRBJ1-5 TRBV27 CASSYGQTNQPQHF TGTGCCAGCAGTTACGGACAGACAAATCAGCCCCAGCATTTT